This TCR beta chain stems from a study of siplizumab effects on memory and regulatory T cells. Germline values: CDR1 SEHNR, CDR2 FQNEAQ (reference sequence). The CDR3 totals 13 residues. V was pared by 4 bases and J by 3 bases, with 9 bases between. Data came from immunoSEQ multiplex PCR; TCRdb stores just in-frame clones and leaves some out. Seen here are over 100,000 clones, about 94% observed once, and the top ten hold 0.9% to 1.4%. The rearrangement joins TRBV7-9 to TRBJ1-1; D uncertain. Source material: CD4+ T cells sorted from blood. This TCR came from a human donor in good health. CDR3 amino acids: CASSSDTDTEAFF. CDR3 in DNA: TGTGCCAGCAGCTCTGACACGGACACTGAAGCTTTCTTT.